The TCR beta chain under discussion was sequenced for a study of stem cell transplantation in POMP-related autoinflammatory disease. Overall study context: Before transplant: CD4+ naive skewing, low CD8+ proportions, reduced cytokine secretion. Through one year post-transplant, neutrophils and platelets were 100% of graft donor origin. Points from the study as a whole: In patients with PRAID, every analyzed T-cell subset tended to show lower diversity and higher clonality.

Sequencing used immunoSEQ multiplex PCR; TCRdb keeps in-frame clones, though not all of them. The sample yields roughly 68,000 clones, around 90% seen once. Germline-derived CDR1 and CDR2 are MGHRA and YSYEKL. CDR3 length equals 15 residues. V was trimmed by 1 base and J by 0 bases, leaving 9 bases between them. In its sample, this clone was seen once. Its antigen is unknown. PRAID featured immunodeficiency plus autoinflammation. The specimen comprised CD4+ T cells from PBMCs, sampled after stem cell transplantation. The J gene is TRBJ1-1, the V gene TRBV4-1, with a weak D call TRBD1 (5 bases). The source of this sequence is a human patient with POMP-related autoinflammation and immune dysregulation (PRAID). A subset of T cells may come from the graft donor. The CDR3 is CASSQGEGMNTEAFF. The CDR3 region has the DNA TGCGCCAGCAGCCAAGGGGAGGGGATGAACACTGAAGCTTTCTTT.